This TCR beta chain was identified during a study of blood T cell repertoires in COVID-19. In the study overall: Sites in the United States, Italy and Spain provided acute and convalescent COVID-19 samples. T cells, B-cell-depleted T cells, or PBMCs provided the cDNA or gDNA that served as material.

This CDR3 has 14 amino acids. Trimming pared 2 bases from V and 8 bases from J, leaving 14 bases between. Germline assignment: CDR1 SGHRS and CDR2 YFSETQ. Per the study methods: Researchers report that nucleated cell counts were estimated from reference gene primer amplification. TCRdb keeps only in-frame clones here, not all; method: immunoSEQ multiplex PCR. V and J calls and clone size are those listed in that table; D and trimming were worked out from the DNA. The table includes about 240,000 clones, about nine tenths detected once. This TCR came from a man aged 55 to 70 who had recovered from COVID-19. The sample consisted of peripheral blood. This rearrangement joins TRBV5-1 to TRBJ2-1, with D perhaps matching TRBD1 (6 bases). In DNA, the CDR3 is TGCGCCAGCAGCTTAGGACAGCGAGGGGATGAGCAGTTCTTC. Translation gives CASSLGQRGDEQFF.